This paragraph covers one T cell receptor beta chain sequence. The data are from a study of blood T cell repertoires in COVID-19. For the study at large: Donors in the United States, Italy and Spain gave samples during acute or convalescent COVID-19.

Germline V lookup: CDR1 LGHDT, CDR2 YNNKEL (reference sequence). The V and J ends lost 0 bases and 2 bases respectively, with 11 bases between them. The CDR3 runs 16 residues. Some clones are missing from TCRdb's copy, which holds only in-frame ones; the method was immunoSEQ multiplex PCR. The data show some 180,000 clones, roughly 73% seen once. Sequences were obtained from peripheral blood. This TCR came from a woman older than 75 with active or convalescent COVID-19. V usage is TRBV3-1 (or the pseudogene TRBV3-2) and J usage is TRBJ2-1; D gene uncertain. The CDR3 loop is CASSQDPSLTYNEQFF. CDR3 bases: TGTGCCAGCAGCCAAGATCCAAGCCTTACCTACAATGAGCAGTTCTTC.